One sample yielded the 20 T cell receptor beta chains listed below, sequenced in a study of blood T cell repertoires in COVID-19. The data were produced by immunoSEQ multiplex PCR, yet TCRdb's version contains in-frame clones alone and is incomplete. Of a few hundred thousand clones listed, about 90% are singletons. The material sequenced was PBMCs or T cells enriched from blood (not recorded which). These receptor sequences come from a woman in her forties who had been exposed to COVID-19.

The chain is built from TRBV2 and TRBJ1-5; 7 bases are a match to TRBD1. CDR3 length: 16 amino acids. V shed 3 bases, J shed 7 bases, and the junction held 12 bases outside the gene matches. Per germline, CDR1 SNHLY and CDR2 FYNNEI. The CDR3 DNA is TGTGCCAGCAGTGAGTTGGGACGGGGCAGGGGGCAGCCCCAGCATTTT. This sequence encodes CASSELGRGRGQPQHF.

The V call is TRBV19, the J call TRBJ1-1; D is perhaps TRBD1 (5 bases). V gave up 2 bases and J gave up 4 bases, with 11 bases separating them. Looked up from germline, CDR1 is LNHDA and CDR2 is SQIVND (reference sequence). The CDR3 sequence is 14 residues long. The CDR3 here is CASSIWGGSTEAFF. The CDR3 DNA is TGTGCCAGTAGTATATGGGGGGGGTCCACTGAAGCTTTCTTT.

J is TRBJ1-2 and V is TRBV10-3; TRBD1 matches 7 bases. This CDR3 has 13 amino acids. Germline trimming cut 6 bases from V and 10 bases from J; bases unmatched to any gene: 11. The V gene's germline CDR1 is ENHRY and CDR2 SYGVKD. The CDR3 spells CAISEGQWLAYTF. The CDR3 nucleotides read TGTGCCATCAGCGAGGGACAGTGGCTCGCCTACACCTTC.

The chain links TRBV19 to TRBJ2-2, with 14 bases fitting TRBD2. V gave up 5 bases and J gave up 5 bases; unmatched junction bases: 10. There are 18 residues in the CDR3. CDR1 is LNHDA and CDR2 is SQIVND in the germline V gene (reference sequence). CDR3 loop: CASSWRGLAGVATGELFF. CDR3 nucleotides: TGTGCCAGTAGTTGGCGGGGACTAGCGGGAGTGGCTACCGGGGAGCTGTTTTTT.

The rearrangement links TRBV28 to TRBJ1-5, with TRBD1 matching over 8 bases. With V trimmed by 5 bases and J by 7 bases, 7 bases remained unmatched. This CDR3 has 14 residues. CDR1 and CDR2 (germline): MDHEN, SYDVKM. The CDR3 spells CASSPDRGGQPQHF. CDR3 in DNA: TGTGCCAGCAGTCCCGACAGGGGCGGACAGCCCCAGCATTTT.

The V call is TRBV5-6, the J call TRBJ1-2, with 9 bases identical to TRBD1. The CDR3 spans 14 residues. Germline CDR1 SGHDT, CDR2 YYEEEE. After removal of 3 bases from V and 1 base from J, the junction contained 1 base not matched to a gene. The CDR3 protein is CASSSDRGNYGYTF. The CDR3 nucleotides are TGTGCCAGCAGCTCGGACAGGGGTAACTATGGCTACACCTTC.

The gene calls are TRBV2 and TRBJ2-5; D is perhaps TRBD1 (5 bases). Germline V gene data show CDR1 as SNHLY and CDR2 as FYNNEI. This CDR3 contains 13 residues. The V end was cut by 3 bases, the J end by 3 bases, with 8 bases between. The DNA for the CDR3 is TGTGCCAGCAGTGATCTCAGGGAAGAGACCCAGTACTTC. This translates into CASSDLREETQYF. The whole variable domain, filled in from reference TRBV2 and TRBJ2-5, reads EPEVTQTPSHQVTQMGQEVILRCVPISNHLYFYWYRQILGQKVEFLVSFYNNEISEKSEIFDDQFSVERPDGSNFTLKIRSTKLEDSAMYFCASSDLREETQYFGPGTRLLVL.

V gene TRBV6-5 combines with J gene TRBJ2-7; D ambiguous. CDR1 and CDR2 from the germline V gene are MNHEY and SVGAGI. The germline V and J ends were trimmed by 6 bases and 0 bases, with 12 bases remaining between them. The CDR3 runs to 14 residues. The CDR3 DNA is TGTGCCAGCAGGAGAGACCCTAGCTCCTACGAGCAGTACTTC. Protein sequence: CASRRDPSSYEQYF.

The V and J genes are TRBV4-1 and TRBJ1-2, with 7 bases that match TRBD1. This CDR3 has 14 amino acids. The ends lost 4 bases at V and 8 bases at J; junction bases unmatched: 10. In germline, CDR1 is MGHRA, CDR2 YSYEKL. The CDR3 region has the DNA TGCGCCAGCAGCCCGGCGGGACAGACCGGGGGCTACACCTTC. It codes for CASSPAGQTGGYTF.

The V gene is TRBV4-3, the J gene TRBJ1-4, with D tentatively TRBD1 (5 bases). CDR1 is LGHNA, CDR2 YSLEER, per germline. The CDR3 loop spans 14 amino acids. Trimming cost V 2 bases and J 8 bases, with 12 bases left between them. CDR3 sequence reads: CASSQTRVEEKLFF. As DNA, the CDR3 is TGCGCCAGCAGCCAAACCAGGGTAGAGGAAAAACTGTTTTTT.

The chain has TRBV18 and TRBJ1-5, with 9 bases fitting TRBD1. Germline lookup yields CDR1 KGHSH and CDR2 LQKENI. The V and J ends lost 8 bases and 2 bases, in that order; junction bases with no gene match: 4. CDR3 length equals 14 residues. The CDR3 region is CASGWTGGNQPQHF. The CDR3 DNA reads as TGTGCCAGCGGATGGACAGGGGGCAATCAGCCCCAGCATTTT.

The chain has TRBV4-2 and TRBJ2-5, with a possible D match to TRBD1 (5 bases). V lost 1 base, J lost 5 bases, and 11 bases lay in between. Looked up from germline, CDR1 is LGHNA and CDR2 is YNFKEQ. The CDR3 is 14 amino acids. The CDR3 protein is CASSQGGVGETQYF. The CDR3 bases are TGTGCCAGCAGCCAAGGGGGCGTGGGGGAGACCCAGTACTTC.

CDR3 sequence: CSASVSGGRTDTQYF. The CDR3 nucleotides read TGCAGTGCTAGTGTTAGCGGGGGGCGCACAGATACGCAGTATTTT. This chain links TRBV20-1 with TRBJ2-3, with 10 bases lining up with TRBD2. This CDR3 comprises 15 residues. J lost 1 base, V lost 3 bases, and 4 bases had no gene match. Germline loops: CDR1 DFQATT, CDR2 SNEGSKA (reference sequence).

This chain uses TRBV6-4 with TRBJ2-3, with 8 bases fitting TRBD1. After removal of 5 bases from V and 2 bases from J, the junction contained 18 bases not matched to a gene. The germline gives CDR1 MRHNA, CDR2 SNTAGT. The CDR3 sequence is 19 residues long. The CDR3 protein is CASSSRGGGQGLFTDTQYF. The DNA for the CDR3 is TGTGCCAGCAGTTCCCGCGGAGGTGGACAGGGACTTTTCACAGATACGCAGTATTTT.

CDR3 protein: CASRRDTYNSPLHF. The DNA for the CDR3 is TGTGCCAGCAGAAGGGACACTTATAATTCACCCCTCCACTTT. The rearrangement uses TRBV6-5 and TRBJ1-6, with D tentatively TRBD1 (6 bases). This CDR3 has 14 amino acids. Trimming shortened V by 6 bases and J by 4 bases, and 10 bases separated the two germline ends. Per germline, CDR1 MNHEY and CDR2 SVGAGI.

The chain recombines TRBV7-2 with TRBJ1-1; D is ambiguous. Germline V gene sequence: CDR1 SGHTA, CDR2 FQGNSA. This CDR3 has 15 residues. With 5 bases removed from V and 7 bases from J, the gap between germline ends came to 20 bases. The CDR3 reads CASSPGWSPGSEAFF. The CDR3 DNA reads as TGTGCCAGCAGCCCCGGGTGGAGCCCGGGGAGTGAAGCTTTCTTT. The entire variable domain, with the rest obtained from reference TRBV7-2 and TRBJ1-1, is as follows: GAGVSQSPSNKVTEKGKDVELRCDPISGHTALYWYRQSLGQGLEFLIYFQGNSAPDKSGLPSDRFSAERTGGSVSTLTIQRTQQEDSAVYLCASSPGWSPGSEAFFGQGTRLTVV.

The chain has TRBV6-2 or TRBV6-3 and TRBJ1-2; D remains unclear. CDR1 is MNHEY and CDR2 is SVGEGT in the germline V gene. Deletions cut 2 bases from V and 7 bases from J, with 11 bases between. CDR3 size: 13 residues. CDR3 nucleotides: TGTGCCAGCAGTTACACATGGCAGGCTGGCTACACCTTC. Amino acids: CASSYTWQAGYTF.

V and J are TRBV28 and TRBJ2-7; D not resolved. The germline CDR1 and CDR2 sequences are MDHEN and SYDVKM. V lost 3 bases and J lost 3, with 9 bases in between. The CDR3 consists of 13 residues. In nucleotides, the CDR3 is TGTGCCAGCAGTTTCACAGTCCTCTACGAGCAGTACTTC. It specifies CASSFTVLYEQYF.

The gene calls are TRBV9 and TRBJ1-1, with D maybe TRBD1 (5 bases). The V end lost 0 bases, the J end lost 8 bases, and 8 bases lay between the germline ends. The CDR3 length is 12 residues. Germline values: CDR1 SGDLS, CDR2 YYNGEE. CDR3 sequence: CASSVEHREAFF. The CDR3 region has the DNA TGTGCCAGCAGCGTAGAGCACAGGGAAGCTTTCTTT. The full variable domain, with the rest looked up from reference TRBV9 and TRBJ1-1, is DSGVTQTPKHLITATGQRVTLRCSPRSGDLSVYWYQQSLDQGLQFLIQYYNGEERAKGNILERFSAQQFPDLHSELNLSSLELGDSALYFCASSVEHREAFFGQGTRLTVV.

The V call is TRBV28, the J call TRBJ2-2, with 8 bases identical to TRBD2. The CDR3 sequence is 14 residues long. CDR1 MDHEN and CDR2 SYDVKM come from the germline V gene. The DNA of the CDR3 is TGTGCGACACAAGGAGCGGGGGTGTCGGGGGAGCTGTTTTTT. Amino acid sequence: CATQGAGVSGELFF.